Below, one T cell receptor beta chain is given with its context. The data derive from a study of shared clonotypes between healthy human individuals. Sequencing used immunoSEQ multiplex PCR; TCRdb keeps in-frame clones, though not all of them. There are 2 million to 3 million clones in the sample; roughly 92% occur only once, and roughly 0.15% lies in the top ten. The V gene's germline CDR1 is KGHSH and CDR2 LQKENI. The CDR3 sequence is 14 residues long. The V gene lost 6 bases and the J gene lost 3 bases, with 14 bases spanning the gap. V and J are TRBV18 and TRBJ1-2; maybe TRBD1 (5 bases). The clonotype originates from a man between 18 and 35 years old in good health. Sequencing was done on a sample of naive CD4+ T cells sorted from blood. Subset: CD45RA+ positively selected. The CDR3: CASSDGRGHYGYTF. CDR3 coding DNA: TGTGCCAGCTCCGACGGGAGGGGCCACTATGGCTACACCTTC.